This TCR beta chain was obtained from a study of Ad26.COV2.S vaccination and SARS-CoV-2 variants. CDR1 is MNHEY and CDR2 is SVGAGI in the germline V gene. With V trimmed by 5 bases and J by 5 bases, 3 bases remained unmatched. The CDR3 runs 14 residues. Clones were sequenced by immunoSEQ multiplex PCR, and TCRdb holds only the in-frame ones, with some missing. The table lists 300,000 to 400,000 clones, approximately 90% of them singletons. Treatment defined: around 19 received Ad26.COV2.S at low or high dose, single or two shots; 5 received placebo; per-sample allocation not given. After the first vaccine or placebo injection, samples were drawn on day 63.

V is TRBV6-5 and J is TRBJ2-2; TRBD1 agrees at 9 bases. Material: peripheral blood, obtained in a trial of Ad26.COV2.S vaccine versus placebo. The clonotype originates from a person aged 18-60 years who received the Ad26.COV2.S COVID-19 vaccine or a placebo. The chain's CDR3 is CASSRQGETGELFF. The CDR3 DNA reads as TGTGCCAGCAGTCGACAGGGGGAGACCGGGGAGCTGTTTTTT.